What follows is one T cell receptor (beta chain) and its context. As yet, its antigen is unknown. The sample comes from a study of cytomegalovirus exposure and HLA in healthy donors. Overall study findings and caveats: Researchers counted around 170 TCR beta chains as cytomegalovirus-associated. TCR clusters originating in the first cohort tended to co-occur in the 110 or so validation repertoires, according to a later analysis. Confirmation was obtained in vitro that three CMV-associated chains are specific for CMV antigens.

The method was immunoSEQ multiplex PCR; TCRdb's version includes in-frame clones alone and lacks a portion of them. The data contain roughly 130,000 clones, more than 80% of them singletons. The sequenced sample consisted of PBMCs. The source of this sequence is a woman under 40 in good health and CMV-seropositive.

This CDR3 reads CASSPSGGGYEQYF. Here the CDR3 DNA reads TGTGCCAGCTCACCATCGGGAGGGGGATACGAGCAGTACTTC. The chain recombines TRBV18 with TRBJ2-7; 8 bases are a match to TRBD2. V trimming: 2 bases; J trimming: 4 bases; junction bases outside the gene matches: 4. Germline V gives CDR1 KGHSH, CDR2 LQKENI. The CDR3 is 14 residues long.